The 26 T cell receptor beta chains below come from one sample, sequenced in a study of T cells in Graves' hyperthyroidism and ophthalmopathy (dated by TCRdb to between 2017 and 2020). Library creation used multiplex PCR. The data were produced on an Illumina HiSeq 2000. The TCR beta CDR3 regions were amplified from RNA transcripts. The TCR CDR3 was subjected to a first round of RT-PCR using the HTBI primer set and the Qiagen OneStep RT-PCR kit. The public reads were reanalyzed by TCRdb: fastp trimming at Q25, MiXCR alignment, in-frame beta chains only. Rows matching on CDR3 protein sequence are summarized as one entry with the most common DNA and genes. The table for this sample lists fewer than 750,000 distinct CDR3 sequences; around 46% of them were counted only once. Clones ranked in the top ten supply about 7.8% of the sample. Sample: peripheral blood or thyroid tissue (not recorded which). All receptors derive from a woman aged 18-29 years with Graves' hyperthyroidism.

This clonotype occurred once. This rearrangement joins TRBV5-1 to TRBJ1-1; TRBD1 is a possible D gene (5 bases). Per the germline V gene, CDR1 is SGHRS and CDR2 is YFSETQ. This CDR3 spans 17 amino acids. Trimming took 4 bases from V and 4 from J, leaving 23 bases between them. The CDR3 DNA follows: TGCGCCAGCAGCCAAGACTCTTTGGGGAGGGGCCGCACTGAAGCTTTCTTT. Amino acids: CASSQDSLGRGRTEAFF.

There are many counts of this clonotype. V and J are TRBV11-2 and TRBJ1-6, with D perhaps matching TRBD1 (5 bases). Trimming left V 5 bases short and J 12 bases short, with 14 bases between. The CDR3 is 13 residues long. Germline values: CDR1 SGHAT, CDR2 FQNNGV. Here the CDR3 reads CASSLEGWLPLHF. The DNA of the CDR3 is TGTGCCAGCAGCCTTGAGGGGTGGCTACCCCTCCACTTT.

As to this clonotype: This clone may be a read error of a much larger clone one base away. J is TRBJ1-1 and V is TRBV6-6, with D uncertain. This CDR3 is built from 14 residues. V gave up 7 bases and J gave up 4 bases, with 16 bases separating them. Germline V CDR1 and CDR2: MNHNY, SVGAGI (reference sequence). The CDR3 region is CASTKGGVSTEAFF. The CDR3 DNA follows: TGTGCCAGCACCAAGGGCGGGGTGAGCACTGAAGCTTTCTTT.

The rearrangement links TRBV20-1 to TRBJ1-5; no firm D call. Germline V gene sequence: CDR1 DFQATT, CDR2 SNEGSKA (reference sequence). Trimming shortened V by 3 bases and J by 6 bases, and 15 bases separated the two germline ends. This CDR3 comprises 14 residues. CDR3 residues: CSASDEGSGQPQHF. Here the CDR3 DNA reads TGCAGTGCTAGTGACGAGGGATCGGGTCAGCCCCAGCATTTT.

Details on this clonotype: A junction boundary mismatches the germline segment, possibly from a read error. This chain connects TRBV29-1 to TRBJ2-2; 8 bases are a match to TRBD2. Germline assignment: CDR1 SQVTM and CDR2 ANQGSEA. This CDR3 region has 12 residues. The CDR3 spells CSVLSGTGEQFF. CDR3 nucleotide sequence: TGCAGCGTTCTTAGCGGGACGGGGGAGCAGTTTTTT.

This clonotype has ten or more counts. The chain joins TRBV5-8 to TRBJ1-3; 8 bases match TRBD1. This CDR3 region has 14 residues. Germline V gene sequence: CDR1 SGHTS, CDR2 YDEGEE. The V and J ends lost 3 bases and 4 bases, in that order; junction bases with no gene match: 3. CDR3 residues: CASSSGTGGNTIYF. CDR3 DNA sequence: TGTGCCAGCAGCTCGGGGACAGGCGGAAACACCATATATTTT. The full variable domain, its missing parts supplied by reference TRBV5-8 and TRBJ1-3, is EAGVTQSPTHLIKTRGQQATLRCSPISGHTSVYWYQQALGLGLQFLLWYDEGEERNRGNFPPRFSGRQFPNYSSELNVNALELEDSALYLCASSSGTGGNTIYFGEGSWLTVV.

This clonotype is medium-sized (0.01 to 0.1%). The chain couples TRBV29-1 to TRBJ1-2; the D gene is possibly TRBD1 (5 bases). The germline gives CDR1 SQVTM, CDR2 ANQGSEA. V was clipped by 7 bases and J by 5 bases, with 20 bases between them. This CDR3 contains 14 residues. The CDR3 sequence is CSAVGGSYEYGYTF. The CDR3 DNA is TGCAGCGCCGTGGGGGGGTCCTATGAGTATGGCTACACCTTC.

For this clonotype: Because it lacks the conserved phenylalanine or tryptophan at the end, this CDR3 is likely a read error. No DNA is shown, since the ends of the CDR3 on it are uncertain; the CDR3 is the one TCRdb lists. The chain is built from TRBV2 and TRBJ2-5. Ends included, the CDR3 has 8 residues. CDR1 and CDR2 from the germline V gene are SNHLY and FYNNEI. This chain's CDR3 is CASSETLR.

V gene TRBV7-9 combines with J gene TRBJ2-5; 11 bases match TRBD1. J lost 2 bases, V lost 5 bases, and 7 bases had no gene match. The germline gives CDR1 SEHNR, CDR2 FQNEAQ (reference sequence). The CDR3 has 16 amino acids. Here the CDR3 reads CASSARGQGGQETQYF. CDR3 nucleotides: TGTGCCAGCAGCGCCCGGGGACAGGGGGGACAAGAGACCCAGTACTTC.

This clonotype was counted only a few times. The chain has TRBV20-1 and TRBJ1-1; possibly TRBD1 for D (5 bases). This CDR3 contains 15 residues. The V and J ends lost 0 bases and 5 bases respectively, with 16 bases between them. Germline CDR1 is DFQATT and CDR2 is SNEGSKA (reference sequence). The chain's CDR3 is CSARDLGAGYTEAFF. The CDR3 coding sequence is TGCAGTGCTAGAGATCTCGGGGCAGGGTATACTGAAGCTTTCTTT.

V gene TRBV29-1 combines with J gene TRBJ1-5, with unresolved D. CDR1 is SQVTM, CDR2 ANQGSEA, per germline. The CDR3 is 14 amino acids. The V end lost 8 bases, the J end lost 0 bases, and 14 bases lay between the germline ends. CDR3 DNA sequence: TGCAGCCAAGACGGCGGGAATAGCAATCAGCCCCAGCATTTT. It translates to CSQDGGNSNQPQHF.

This chain uses TRBV20-1 with TRBJ2-7; 10 bases map to TRBD1. CDR3 size: 14 residues. From germline, CDR1 is DFQATT and CDR2 SNEGSKA (reference sequence). The V segment lost 6 bases and the J segment 2 bases; nucleotides outside the gene matches: 7. The CDR3 here is CSAGTGEGPYEQYF. CDR3 bases: TGCAGTGCAGGGACAGGGGAGGGGCCCTACGAGCAGTACTTC.

Concerning this clonotype itself: A much larger clone sits a single nucleotide away, making a read error possible. This chain connects TRBV4-1 to TRBJ1-1, with 8 positions matching TRBD1. Trimming removed 3 bases from V and 5 bases from J; junction bases left unmatched: 8. The germline gives CDR1 MGHRA, CDR2 YSYEKL. The CDR3 loop spans 15 amino acids. The CDR3 spells CASSQVGRGLTEAFF. The CDR3 nucleotides read TGCGCCAGCAGCCAGGTTGGCAGGGGGCTGACTGAAGCTTTCTTT.

The chain is built from TRBV20-1 and TRBJ2-5; 7 nucleotides align to TRBD2. This CDR3 has 16 residues. With 5 bases clipped from V and 0 bases from J, the junction kept 12 bases outside the gene matches. CDR1 and CDR2 from the germline V gene are DFQATT and SNEGSKA (reference sequence). For the CDR3, the DNA is TGCAGTGCTCGGGATGCGGGAGACGGCAACCAAGAGACCCAGTACTTC. Protein: CSARDAGDGNQETQYF.

The chain is built from TRBV7-3 and TRBJ2-1; D is undetermined. Germline CDR1 reads SGHTA; CDR2 reads FQGTGA. Trimming took off 2 bases at V and 9 bases at J, with 8 bases between the two ends. The CDR3 is 12 amino acids. DNA for the CDR3: TGTGCCAGCAGCTTAGAACGAGGTGAGCAGTTCTTC. It encodes CASSLERGEQFF.

At least ten counts were recorded for this clonotype. An end of the junction differs from the germline gene, which may be a read error. The rearrangement uses TRBV4-2 and TRBJ2-7; D uncertain. The CDR3 has 15 amino acids. From germline, CDR1 is LGHNA and CDR2 YNFKEQ. CDR3 protein: CASSKDVGPHYEQYF. CDR3 bases: TGTGCCAGCAGCAAAGACGTAGGACCCCACTACGAGCAGTACTTC.

CDR3: CSASSWPYFANEQFF. The CDR3 nucleotides read TGCAGTGCTAGTTCTTGGCCCTATTTCGCCAATGAGCAGTTCTTC. This sequence joins TRBV20-1 and TRBJ2-1; D gene uncertain. CDR3 length equals 15 residues. V dropped 3 bases and J dropped 6 bases, with 18 bases sitting between them. CDR1 is DFQATT, CDR2 SNEGSKA, per germline (reference sequence).

To note about this clonotype: This may arise from a read error, as a much more abundant clone is one base away. This sequence joins TRBV9 and TRBJ1-5; D is unresolved. CDR1 and CDR2 from the germline V gene are SGDLS and YYNGEE. This CDR3 comprises 15 residues. V lost 4 bases, J lost 1 base, and 12 bases lay in between. Written as DNA, the CDR3 is TGTGCCAGCAGCCCGGGTGGTTCCAGCAATCAGCCCCAGCATTTT. It translates to CASSPGGSSNQPQHF.

This clonotype was counted between two and nine times. The chain uses TRBV27 and TRBJ2-7; no clear D. CDR1 is MNHEY, CDR2 SMNVEV, per germline (reference sequence). CDR3 size: 13 residues. V lost 3 bases to trimming and J lost 2 bases, with 8 bases between them. Here the CDR3 DNA reads TGTGCCAGCAGTTTTAGTGGGCCCTACGAGCAGTACTTC. Protein sequence: CASSFSGPYEQYF.

This clonotype occurred many times. The gene calls are TRBV6-6 and TRBJ2-7; the D gene is possibly TRBD2 (5 bases). Germline V lookup: CDR1 MNHNY, CDR2 SVGAGI (reference sequence). CDR3 size: 14 residues. The V and J ends lost 2 bases and 0 bases respectively, with 8 bases between them. The CDR3: CASSYGESSYEQYF. CDR3 DNA: TGTGCCAGCAGTTACGGGGAGAGCTCCTACGAGCAGTACTTC.

DNA of the CDR3: TGCAGCAGTTACTCGACGCAGACCCAGTACTTC. Its protein product is CSSYSTQTQYF. The chain uses TRBV29-1 and TRBJ2-5; D is unresolved. V was shortened by 8 bases and J by 6 bases, with 13 bases between the two germline ends. The CDR3 runs to 11 residues. Germline CDR1 and CDR2: SQVTM and ANQGSEA.

The V call is TRBV20-1, the J call TRBJ2-7; 7 bases line up with TRBD1. The CDR3 covers 12 residues. Germline trimming cut 6 bases from V and 6 bases from J; bases unmatched to any gene: 8. Germline loops: CDR1 DFQATT, CDR2 SNEGSKA (reference sequence). CDR3 amino acids: CSAKGTDGEQYF. The CDR3 DNA reads TGCAGTGCCAAAGGGACAGACGGCGAGCAGTACTTC.

This clonotype was recorded many times. This chain joins TRBV2 and TRBJ2-7; D possibly uses TRBD1 or TRBD2 (7 bases each). V dropped 6 bases and J dropped 4 bases, with 16 bases sitting between them. CDR1 and CDR2 from the germline V gene are SNHLY and FYNNEI. The CDR3 length is 14 residues. CDR3: CASSEGRGLYEQYF. The CDR3 region has the DNA TGTGCCAGCAGCGAGGGGAGGGGGCTGTACGAGCAGTACTTC.

This clonotype was observed many times. The rearrangement joins TRBV28 to TRBJ2-5, with a weak D call TRBD2 (7 bases). Germline V gene data show CDR1 as MDHEN and CDR2 as SYDVKM. V dropped 4 bases and J dropped 5 bases, with 14 bases sitting between them. The CDR3 has 14 residues. CDR3 sequence: CASSYAGAGETQYF. CDR3 coding DNA: TGTGCCAGCAGTTATGCGGGGGCTGGGGAGACCCAGTACTTC.

This clonotype was picked up many times. The chain combines TRBV7-8 with TRBJ1-2; 7 bases are shared with TRBD1. Germline V lookup: CDR1 SGHVS, CDR2 FQNEAQ. The CDR3 runs to 16 residues. V trimming: 5 bases; J trimming: 4 bases; junction bases outside the gene matches: 13. CDR3 amino acids: CASSPTFDRVAYGYTF. The CDR3 DNA is TGTGCCAGCAGCCCAACCTTTGACAGGGTCGCCTATGGCTACACCTTC. Together with reference TRBV7-8 and TRBJ1-2, the CDR3 gives the full variable domain: GAGVSQSPRYKVAKRGQDVALRCDPISGHVSLFWYQQALGQGPEFLTYFQNEAQLDKSGLPSDRFFAERPEGSVSTLKIQRTQQEDSAVYLCASSPTFDRVAYGYTFGSGTRLTVV.

V usage is TRBV20-1 and J usage is TRBJ2-5; the D call may be TRBD1 or TRBD2 (5 bases each). V was shortened by 1 base and J by 9 bases, with 12 bases between the two germline ends. CDR3 length: 12 amino acids. Germline V gene data show CDR1 as DFQATT and CDR2 as SNEGSKA (reference sequence). CDR3 DNA sequence: TGCAGTGCTAGAGGGGGGTTCGGGCCCCAGTACTTC. It encodes CSARGGFGPQYF.